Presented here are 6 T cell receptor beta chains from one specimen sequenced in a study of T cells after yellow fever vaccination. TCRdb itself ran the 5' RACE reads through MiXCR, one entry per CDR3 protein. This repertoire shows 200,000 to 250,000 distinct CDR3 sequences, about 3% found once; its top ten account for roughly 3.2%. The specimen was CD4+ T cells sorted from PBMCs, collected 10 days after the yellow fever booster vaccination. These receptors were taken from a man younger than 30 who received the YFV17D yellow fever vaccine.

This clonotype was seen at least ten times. The CDR3 region is CASSLLAGGGHEQYF. The CDR3, as DNA: TGTGCCAGCAGCCTTTTGGCGGGGGGGGGCCACGAGCAGTACTTC. The chain couples TRBV3-1 to TRBJ2-7, with 9 positions matching TRBD2. The CDR3 has 15 amino acids. CDR1 is LGHDT and CDR2 is YNNKEL in the germline V gene (reference sequence). The J segment lost 5 bases and the V segment lost 4 bases, leaving 9 bases of the junction unmatched.

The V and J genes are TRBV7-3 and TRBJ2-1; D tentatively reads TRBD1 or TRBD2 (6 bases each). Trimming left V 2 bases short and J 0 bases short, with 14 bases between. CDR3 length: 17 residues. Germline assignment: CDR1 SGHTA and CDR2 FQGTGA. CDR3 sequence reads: CASSLFGGRSSYNEQFF. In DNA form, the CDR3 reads TGTGCCAGCAGCTTATTCGGGGGCCGGAGCTCCTACAATGAGCAGTTCTTC. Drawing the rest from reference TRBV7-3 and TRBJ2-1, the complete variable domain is GAGVSQTPSNKVTEKGKYVELRCDPISGHTALYWYRQSLGQGPEFLIYFQGTGAADDSGLPNDRFFAVRPEGSVSTLKIQRTERGDSAVYLCASSLFGGRSSYNEQFFGPGTRLTVL.

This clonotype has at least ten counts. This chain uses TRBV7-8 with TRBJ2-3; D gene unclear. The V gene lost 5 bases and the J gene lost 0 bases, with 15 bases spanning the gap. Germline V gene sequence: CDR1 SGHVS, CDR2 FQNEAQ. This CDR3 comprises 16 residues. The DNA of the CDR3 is TGTGCCAGCAGCGGATACTCCACCCCTAGCACAGATACGCAGTATTTT. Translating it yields CASSGYSTPSTDTQYF.

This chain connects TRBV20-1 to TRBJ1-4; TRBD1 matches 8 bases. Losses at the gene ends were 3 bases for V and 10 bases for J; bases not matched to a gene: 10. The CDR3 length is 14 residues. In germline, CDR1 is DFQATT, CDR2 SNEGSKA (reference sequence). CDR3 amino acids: CSARSGTGDVKLFF. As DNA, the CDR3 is TGCAGTGCTAGGTCAGGGACAGGAGATGTAAAACTGTTTTTT.

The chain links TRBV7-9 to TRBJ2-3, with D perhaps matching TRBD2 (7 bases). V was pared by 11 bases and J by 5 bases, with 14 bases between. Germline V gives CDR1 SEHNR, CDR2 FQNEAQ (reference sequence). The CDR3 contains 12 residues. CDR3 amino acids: CAAGGTRDTQYF. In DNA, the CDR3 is TGTGCCGCCGGGGGGACACGAGATACGCAGTATTTT. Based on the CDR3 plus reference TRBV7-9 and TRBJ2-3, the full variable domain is DTGVSQNPRHKITKRGQNVTFRCDPISEHNRLYWYRQTLGQGPEFLTYFQNEAQLEKSRLLSDRFSAERPKGSFSTLEIQRTEQGDSAMYLCAAGGTRDTQYFGPGTRLTVL.

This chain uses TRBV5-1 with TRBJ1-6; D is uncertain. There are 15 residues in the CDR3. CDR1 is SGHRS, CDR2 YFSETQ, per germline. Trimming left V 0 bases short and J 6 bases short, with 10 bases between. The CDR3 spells CASSLETGINSPLHF. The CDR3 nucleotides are TGCGCCAGCAGCTTGGAAACTGGGATTAATTCACCCCTCCACTTT.